This T cell receptor (beta chain) was observed in a study of kidney transplant recipient with SARS-CoV-2 infection. V was cut by 8 bases and J by 4 bases, with 26 bases left in between. Germline values: CDR1 MNHEY, CDR2 SVGEGT. The CDR3 has 17 amino acids. TCRdb analysed the reads with MiXCR anew, one entry per CDR3 protein. The data hold roughly 250,000 distinct CDR3 sequences, with about 30% observed a single time. This clonotype appeared a single time. This clonotype was obtained from a male patient in his thirties who had COVID-19 and was a kidney transplant recipient. A share of the T cells may be of graft donor origin. This specimen was a blood sample, taken at baseline and around day 110 from a kidney transplant recipient. The chain couples TRBV6-2 or TRBV6-3 to TRBJ1-2; D is uncertain. The DNA of the CDR3 is TGTGCCAGCGGTAGGAATGTCTGCATCGGAAAGACCTATGGCTACACCTTC. Translated, it gives CASGRNVCIGKTYGYTF.